This T cell receptor (beta chain) was documented in a study of blood T cell repertoires in COVID-19. The overall study: The United States, Italy and Spain were the sources of the acute and convalescent COVID-19 samples. T cells, B-cell-depleted T cells, or PBMCs provided the cDNA or gDNA that served as material.

V was cut by 2 bases and J by 2 bases, with 12 bases left in between. This CDR3 has 15 residues. Looked up from germline, CDR1 is MDHEN and CDR2 is SYDVKM. Sequencing was performed with immunoSEQ multiplex PCR; in TCRdb, only in-frame clones are kept and a portion is missing. The sample holds approximately 210,000 clones, roughly 87% seen once. The clonotype comes from a man aged 35-49 years with active or convalescent COVID-19. Input material: peripheral blood. The gene calls are TRBV28 and TRBJ1-1; TRBD1 might be the D (5 bases). CDR3 DNA: TGTGCCAGCAGTTTAAGACAGAAGCCCAACACTGAAGCTTTCTTT. It specifies CASSLRQKPNTEAFF.